This entry lists 29 T cell receptor beta chains sequenced from one sample in a study of beta chain features in type 1 diabetes (dated by TCRdb to 2016 to 2018). What the study reported, not specific to this receptor: Type 1 diabetes patients showed a moderate but significant shortening of TCRB CDR3 length in all four CD4+ subsets.

Library preparation was by the immunoSEQ multiplex PCR assay. The entire amount of isolated RNA was reverse transcribed using the High Capacity cDNA Reverse Transcription Kit, so the sequenced TCRB transcripts were expressed ones. Imported from immuneACCESS, the table was reduced by TCRdb to in-frame sequences with V and J called. These copies leave out some clones; in studies compared against another copy, an unresolved V gene accounts for under half, and the cause of the remainder is not known. The sample yields approximately 160,000 clones; 63% were counted once. The ten largest clones take up roughly 0.095% of the sample. These TCRs' antigens remain unknown. The sample was naive CD4+ T cells from blood. The sample's cell subset or site label, decoded: true naive CD4+ T cells. The receptors originated from a young man with type 1 diabetes.

The V and J genes are TRBV15 and TRBJ1-4; possible D gene TRBD1, 6 bases. Trimming stripped 0 bases from V and 10 bases from J, with 15 bases between. Germline V gives CDR1 LNHNV, CDR2 YYDKDF (reference sequence). CDR3 length: 15 amino acids. The CDR3: CATSRDSVTGGKLFF. CDR3 nucleotides: TGTGCCACCAGCAGAGATTCCGTGACAGGTGGAAAACTGTTTTTT.

The chain employs TRBV2 and TRBJ1-2; unclear D gene. Trimming took 5 bases from V and 4 from J, leaving 8 bases between them. There are 12 residues in the CDR3. CDR1 is SNHLY, CDR2 FYNNEI, per germline. The CDR3 here is CASSSSAYGYTF. In nucleotides, the CDR3 is TGTGCCAGCAGTAGTTCGGCCTATGGCTACACCTTC.

V is TRBV30 and J is TRBJ1-4, with no clear D. The CDR3 runs 14 residues. The V gene lost 2 bases and the J gene lost 7 bases, with 14 bases spanning the gap. Germline V gives CDR1 GTSNPN, CDR2 SVGIG (reference sequence). The CDR3 is CAWSLASRGEKLFF. CDR3 DNA sequence: TGTGCCTGGAGTCTCGCCAGCCGCGGTGAAAAACTGTTTTTT.

This clone came up a few times. The chain employs TRBV20-1 and TRBJ2-3, with D unresolved. Germline values: CDR1 DFQATT, CDR2 SNEGSKA (reference sequence). CDR3 size: 10 residues. V was cut by 6 bases and J by 6 bases, with 7 bases left in between. This CDR3 is CSASHDTQYF. CDR3 nucleotide sequence: TGCAGTGCAAGTCATGATACGCAGTATTTT.

The genes are TRBV9 and TRBJ2-7; 9 bases match TRBD2. The germline gives CDR1 SGDLS, CDR2 YYNGEE. The CDR3 is made up of 14 amino acids. V gave up 3 bases and J gave up 8 bases; unmatched junction bases: 9. CDR3 in amino acids: CASSATGTSKQQYF. The CDR3 coding sequence is TGTGCCAGCAGCGCGACCGGGACTAGCAAGCAGCAGTACTTC. The full variable domain, its missing parts supplied by reference TRBV9 and TRBJ2-7, is DSGVTQTPKHLITATGQRVTLRCSPRSGDLSVYWYQQSLDQGLQFLIQYYNGEERAKGNILERFSAQQFPDLHSELNLSSLELGDSALYFCASSATGTSKQQYFGPGTRLTVT.

The chain combines TRBV30 with TRBJ2-2; D ambiguous. Deletions cut 3 bases from V and 6 bases from J, with 11 bases between. The CDR3 runs to 13 residues. Germline lookup yields CDR1 GTSNPN and CDR2 SVGIG (reference sequence). The CDR3 here is CAWSSPLPGELFF. CDR3 sequence (DNA): TGTGCCTGGAGCTCCCCCCTACCCGGGGAGCTGTTTTTT.

The rearrangement links TRBV7-6 to TRBJ2-7; D not certain. The CDR3 covers 14 residues. The V end lost 7 bases, the J end lost 3 bases, and 16 bases lay between the germline ends. Per the germline V gene, CDR1 is SGHVS and CDR2 is FNYEAQ. CDR3 sequence (DNA): TGTGCCAGCACCCTCATGGACGGGCTCTACGAGCAGTACTTC. Its protein product is CASTLMDGLYEQYF.

The chain joins TRBV15 to TRBJ2-1; the match to TRBD2 covers 13 bases. This CDR3 spans 20 amino acids. Trimming at V came to 5 bases and at J to 4 bases, leaving 17 bases not matched to a gene. CDR1 is LNHNV, CDR2 YYDKDF, per germline (reference sequence). CDR3: CATSAVKGLAGATTYNEQFF. DNA for the CDR3: TGTGCCACCAGCGCAGTGAAAGGACTAGCGGGGGCTACGACTTACAATGAGCAGTTCTTC.

The chain combines TRBV7-2 with TRBJ2-3, with D possibly matching TRBD2 (6 bases). CDR1 and CDR2 (germline): SGHTA, FQGNSA. The CDR3 has 15 amino acids. V lost 2 bases and J lost 4, with 13 bases in between. The CDR3 DNA reads as TGTGCCAGCAGCTTAACGGCTAGCGAGGCAGATACGCAGTATTTT. Protein product: CASSLTASEADTQYF. The variable domain in full, with the rest retrieved from reference TRBV7-2 and TRBJ2-3, is GAGVSQSPSNKVTEKGKDVELRCDPISGHTALYWYRQSLGQGLEFLIYFQGNSAPDKSGLPSDRFSAERTGGSVSTLTIQRTQQEDSAVYLCASSLTASEADTQYFGPGTRLTVL.

This sequence joins TRBV25-1 and TRBJ2-1; D call uncertain. The CDR3 has 11 amino acids. Between the trimmed V and J ends, which lost 3 bases and 9 bases, there was a span of 6 bases. Germline V gene sequence: CDR1 MGHDK, CDR2 SYGVNS. DNA for the CDR3: TGTGCCAGCAGTGATAGACTTGAGCAGTTCTTC. Amino acid sequence: CASSDRLEQFF.

This rearrangement joins TRBV30 to TRBJ1-2; D remains unclear. In germline, CDR1 is GTSNPN, CDR2 SVGIG (reference sequence). Trimming cost V 5 bases and J 0 bases, with 13 bases left between them. CDR3 length equals 14 residues. CDR3 DNA sequence: TGTGCCTGGGCCCGCTGGACGGCTAACTATGGCTACACCTTC. The encoded protein is CAWARWTANYGYTF.

The chain uses TRBV7-9 and TRBJ2-7; D is tentatively TRBD1 or TRBD2 (5 bases each). Per the germline V gene, CDR1 is SEHNR and CDR2 is FQNEAQ (reference sequence). Between the trimmed V and J ends, which lost 8 bases and 2 bases, there was a span of 10 bases. The CDR3 loop spans 12 amino acids. CDR3 sequence: CASALGPYEQYF. CDR3 in DNA: TGTGCCAGCGCGCTGGGACCCTACGAGCAGTACTTC.

The J gene is TRBJ1-2, the V gene TRBV27; the match to TRBD1 covers 8 bases. CDR1 is MNHEY and CDR2 is SMNVEV in the germline V gene (reference sequence). CDR3 length: 15 residues. Trimming at V came to 6 bases and at J to 2 bases, leaving 8 bases not matched to a gene. The CDR3 region has the DNA TGTGCCAGCAGCGACCGGACAGGGAAAAACTATGGCTACACCTTC. Its protein product is CASSDRTGKNYGYTF.

This sequence joins TRBV6-5 and TRBJ2-1; no reliable D call. This CDR3 spans 11 amino acids. The V and J ends lost 0 bases and 9 bases respectively, with 3 bases between them. Germline-derived CDR1 and CDR2 are MNHEY and SVGAGI. The CDR3 coding sequence is TGTGCCAGCAGTTACTCCGGTGAGCAGTTCTTC. Its protein is CASSYSGEQFF.

The chain has TRBV4-1 and TRBJ2-7; TRBD2 agrees at 11 bases. The CDR3 spans 15 residues. Unmatched junction bases numbered 6, after V lost 0 bases and J lost 8 bases. Germline V gene lookup returns CDR1 MGHRA and CDR2 YSYEKL. The CDR3, as DNA: TGCGCCAGCAGCCAAGATCGGGGACTAGCGGCGAAGCAGTACTTC. This sequence encodes CASSQDRGLAAKQYF.

The chain has TRBV18 and TRBJ2-4; tentatively, D is TRBD1 (6 bases). V was pared by 3 bases and J by 0 bases, with 9 bases between. The CDR3 is made up of 15 amino acids. Looked up from germline, CDR1 is KGHSH and CDR2 is LQKENI. The CDR3 spells CASSPDSLAKNIQYF. The CDR3 DNA sequence: TGTGCCAGCTCACCGGACAGTTTAGCCAAAAACATTCAGTACTTC.

The chain joins TRBV28 to TRBJ2-4; D uncertain. Trimming removed 4 bases from V and 0 bases from J, with 10 bases in between. The CDR3 length is 15 residues. Per the germline V gene, CDR1 is MDHEN and CDR2 is SYDVKM. The CDR3, as DNA: TGTGCCAGCAGTTCCCGACTGGAAGCCAAAAACATTCAGTACTTC. It codes for CASSSRLEAKNIQYF.

DNA for the CDR3: TGCAGCGTTACAGGGGCGGGGGAGACCCAGTACTTC. Translation gives CSVTGAGETQYF. The gene calls are TRBV29-1 and TRBJ2-5; TRBD1 is a possible D gene (7 bases). The V gene lost 5 bases and the J gene lost 5 bases, with 12 bases spanning the gap. Looked up from germline, CDR1 is SQVTM and CDR2 is ANQGSEA. The CDR3 contains 12 residues.

The V gene is TRBV10-3, the J gene TRBJ1-1; D not certain. This CDR3 is 14 amino acids long. CDR1 and CDR2 from the germline V gene are ENHRY and SYGVKD. Trimming removed 3 bases at V and 1 base at J, with 9 bases between. CDR3 bases: TGTGCCATCAGTGATTGGCCTGAGAACACTGAAGCTTTCTTT. The encoded protein is CAISDWPENTEAFF.

The CDR3 loop is CASSVHPGLSTDTQYF. The CDR3 nucleotides read TGTGCCAGCAGCGTCCACCCGGGTTTATCCACAGATACGCAGTATTTT. The V and J genes are TRBV9 and TRBJ2-3; D call uncertain. CDR1 is SGDLS, CDR2 YYNGEE, per germline. Between the trimmed V and J ends, which lost 2 bases and 2 bases, there was a span of 15 bases. The CDR3 extends over 16 amino acids.

This clone has just a few counts. V usage is TRBV5-4 and J usage is TRBJ2-3; 11 positions match TRBD1. Trimming cost V 3 bases and J 2 bases; bases outside gene matches: 8. Per germline, CDR1 SGHNT and CDR2 YYREEE (reference sequence). There are 17 residues in the CDR3. CDR3 protein: CASSWDGTGGDTDTQYF. The CDR3 coding sequence is TGTGCCAGCAGCTGGGATGGGACAGGGGGAGACACAGATACGCAGTATTTT.

The chain has TRBV5-1 and TRBJ2-1; possibly TRBD1 or TRBD2 for D (5 bases each). Per germline, CDR1 SGHRS and CDR2 YFSETQ. V lost 2 bases, J lost 7 bases, and 13 bases lay in between. The CDR3 is 14 residues long. CDR3 bases: TGCGCCAGCAGCTTCGGGGCGGCCGAAAATGAGCAGTTCTTC. Encoded protein: CASSFGAAENEQFF. Based on the CDR3 plus reference TRBV5-1 and TRBJ2-1, the full variable domain is KAGVTQTPRYLIKTRGQQVTLSCSPISGHRSVSWYQQTPGQGLQFLFEYFSETQRNKGNFPGRFSGRQFSNSRSEMNVSTLELGDSALYLCASSFGAAENEQFFGPGTRLTVL.

The chain recombines TRBV7-8 with TRBJ1-1; D call uncertain. From germline, CDR1 is SGHVS and CDR2 FQNEAQ. This CDR3 has 13 amino acids. Trimming stripped 0 bases from V and 3 bases from J, with 5 bases between. The CDR3 region has the DNA TGTGCCAGCAGCTTAGCGGCGGACACTGAAGCTTTCTTT. Encoded protein: CASSLAADTEAFF.

This chain joins TRBV30 and TRBJ2-7, with TRBD1 identical over 10 bases. V shed 5 bases, J shed 2 bases, and the junction held 3 bases outside the gene matches. The CDR3 extends over 13 amino acids. In germline, CDR1 is GTSNPN, CDR2 SVGIG (reference sequence). CDR3 region: CAWGQGGTYEQYF. The CDR3 bases are TGTGCCTGGGGACAGGGGGGAACCTACGAGCAGTACTTC.

This sequence joins TRBV10-3 and TRBJ1-6, with D possibly matching TRBD1 (5 bases). The V and J ends lost 4 bases and 6 bases respectively, with 13 bases between them. The CDR3 has 15 residues. CDR1 is ENHRY and CDR2 is SYGVKD in the germline V gene. The CDR3 coding sequence is TGTGCCATCAGTGTACGCGACAGCACTAATTCACCCCTCCACTTT. Its translation: CAISVRDSTNSPLHF.

This clone was recorded once. This chain uses TRBV7-8 with TRBJ1-1; D is perhaps TRBD1 (5 bases). CDR1 is SGHVS, CDR2 FQNEAQ, per germline. V shed 1 base and J shed 1 base, with 10 bases lying between them. The CDR3 has 15 amino acids. This chain's CDR3 is CASSLGQGANTEAFF. The CDR3 DNA is TGTGCCAGCAGCTTAGGGCAGGGAGCGAACACTGAAGCTTTCTTT.

The rearrangement links TRBV18 to TRBJ2-3; D is ambiguous. Per the germline V gene, CDR1 is KGHSH and CDR2 is LQKENI. The CDR3 covers 13 residues. V was pared by 6 bases and J by 8 bases, with 15 bases between. This CDR3 is CASSPARDGTQYF. CDR3 bases: TGTGCCAGCTCCCCAGCAAGGGATGGTACGCAGTATTTT.

The chain recombines TRBV2 with TRBJ2-7; TRBD1 agrees at 8 bases. V shed 3 bases and J 7 bases; nucleotides not matched to a gene: 11. CDR1 and CDR2 (germline): SNHLY, FYNNEI. The CDR3 spans 15 residues. In DNA form, the CDR3 reads TGTGCCAGCAGTGATCTCCTCAGGGGGCCCAATGAGCAGTACTTC. Protein: CASSDLLRGPNEQYF.

The chain recombines TRBV9 with TRBJ2-1; TRBD2 matches at 15 bases. This CDR3 spans 17 amino acids. Germline V gene lookup returns CDR1 SGDLS and CDR2 YYNGEE. Trimming at V came to 0 bases and at J to 6 bases, leaving 4 bases not matched to a gene. CDR3 nucleotides: TGTGCCAGCAGCGTAGGGACTAGCGGGGGGGCCCGCAATGAGCAGTTCTTC. It codes for CASSVGTSGGARNEQFF.